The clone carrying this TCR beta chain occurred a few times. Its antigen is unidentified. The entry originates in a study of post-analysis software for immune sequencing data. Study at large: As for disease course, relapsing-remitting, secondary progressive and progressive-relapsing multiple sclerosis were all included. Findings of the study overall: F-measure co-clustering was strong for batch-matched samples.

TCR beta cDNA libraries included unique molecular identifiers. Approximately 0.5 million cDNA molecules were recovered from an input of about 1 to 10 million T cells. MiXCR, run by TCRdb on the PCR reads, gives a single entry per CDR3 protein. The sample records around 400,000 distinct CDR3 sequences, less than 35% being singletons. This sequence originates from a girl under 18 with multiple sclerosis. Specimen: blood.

Here the CDR3 DNA reads TGTGCCAGCAGCGAAAATACAGGGGAATATAATTCACCCCTCCACTTT. It translates to CASSENTGEYNSPLHF. This chain uses TRBV4-2 with TRBJ1-6; 7 bases fit TRBD1. From germline, CDR1 is LGHNA and CDR2 YNFKEQ. J gave up 4 bases and V 5 bases, and 8 bases lay outside the gene matches. This CDR3 has 16 residues.